This is a list of T cell receptor beta chains from one sample in a study of blood T cell repertoires in COVID-19. Method: immunoSEQ multiplex PCR; TCRdb's copy keeps in-frame clones and lacks some. The sample comprises tens of thousands of clones, roughly 86% of which are singletons, and over 11% rests with the top ten. Sequenced: peripheral blood. Every receptor here comes from a human donor in a cohort sampled during active COVID-19. Both conserved end residues are part of each CDR3. D genes are given only for firm matches. Clone sizes are given selectively: once, few, many, or a class where the clone is expanded.

CDR3 DNA: TGTGCCAGCAGGACAGGCCTTTTTGACGAGCAGTACTTC
CDR3 protein: CASRTGLFDEQYF
V gene: TRBV6-5
clone size: few
D gene: .
J gene: TRBJ2-7

CDR3 DNA: TGTGCCAGTAGTATACCGGGACAGGGTACGGCCCGGCATCAGCCCCAGCATTTT
CDR3 protein: CASSIPGQGTARHQPQHF
V gene: TRBV19
clone size: .
D gene: TRBD1
J gene: TRBJ1-5

CDR3 DNA: TGTGCCAGCAGCGTAGGGGCCCAGGGGGCTTTTGAAAAACTGTTTTTT
CDR3 protein: CASSVGAQGAFEKLFF
V gene: TRBV9
clone size: .
D gene: TRBD1
J gene: TRBJ1-4

CDR3 DNA: TGTGCCAGCAGTAACCAGGGGGCGCAGACCCAGTACTTC
CDR3 protein: CASSNQGAQTQYF
V gene: TRBV12-3/TRBV12-4
clone size: .
D gene: TRBD1
J gene: TRBJ2-5

CDR3 DNA: TGTGCCAGCAGCAAGACAGGGTACAGTCAGCCCCAGCATTTT
CDR3 protein: CASSKTGYSQPQHF
V gene: TRBV6-5
clone size: once
D gene: TRBD1
J gene: TRBJ1-5

CDR3 DNA: TGCGCCAGCAGCTTGGCCCTACAGGGAGGGGGCTATGGCTACACCTTC
CDR3 protein: CASSLALQGGGYGYTF
V gene: TRBV5-1
clone size: .
D gene: .
J gene: TRBJ1-2

CDR3 DNA: TGTGCCAGCAGCCCCGACAGATTCTATGGCTACACCTTC
CDR3 protein: CASSPDRFYGYTF
V gene: TRBV7-9
clone size: .
D gene: .
J gene: TRBJ1-2

CDR3 DNA: TGTGCCTGGAGTACAGGGTACGGCTACACCTTC
CDR3 protein: CAWSTGYGYTF
V gene: TRBV30
clone size: once
D gene: .
J gene: TRBJ1-2

CDR3 DNA: TGTGCCAGTAGTGAAGGGGCTAATGAAAAACTGTTTTTT
CDR3 protein: CASSEGANEKLFF
V gene: TRBV19
clone size: .
D gene: .
J gene: TRBJ1-4

CDR3 DNA: TGTGCCAGCAACGGCGGGACAGGGCCGCGGGCCCAGTACTTC
CDR3 protein: CASNGGTGPRAQYF
V gene: TRBV3-1/TRBV3-2
clone size: .
D gene: TRBD1
J gene: TRBJ2-5

CDR3 DNA: TGTGCCATCAGCAATCTCTTGACAGGGAAGTCCGGAAACACCATATATTTT
CDR3 protein: CAISNLLTGKSGNTIYF
V gene: TRBV10-3
clone size: .
D gene: TRBD1
J gene: TRBJ1-3

CDR3 DNA: TGTGCCAGCTCACCAAGGACAGGGAACACCGGGGAGCTGTTTTTT
CDR3 protein: CASSPRTGNTGELFF
V gene: TRBV18
clone size: .
D gene: TRBD1
J gene: TRBJ2-2

CDR3 DNA: TGTGCCAGCTCCCGGGGGGGGTCGGACACTGAAGCTTTCTTT
CDR3 protein: CASSRGGSDTEAFF
V gene: TRBV6-5
clone size: once
D gene: .
J gene: TRBJ1-1

CDR3 DNA: TGTGCCAGCAGCCCGGACAGCCCGAGCTCCTATAATTCACCCCTCCACTTT
CDR3 protein: CASSPDSPSSYNSPLHF
V gene: TRBV3-1/TRBV3-2
clone size: once
D gene: .
J gene: TRBJ1-6

CDR3 DNA: TGTGCCAGCAGTGCACCGGGACAGGGAAACAATGAGCAGTTCTTC
CDR3 protein: CASSAPGQGNNEQFF
V gene: TRBV25-1
clone size: .
D gene: TRBD1
J gene: TRBJ2-1

CDR3 DNA: TGTGCCAGCAGCCGCGCTAGATCCGGGGAGCTGTTTTTT
CDR3 protein: CASSRARSGELFF
V gene: TRBV3-1/TRBV3-2
clone size: once
D gene: .
J gene: TRBJ2-2

CDR3 DNA: TGTGCCAGCAGCCGACCTACAGGGAAGGACACTGAAGCTTTCTTT
CDR3 protein: CASSRPTGKDTEAFF
V gene: TRBV5-6
clone size: .
D gene: .
J gene: TRBJ1-1

CDR3 DNA: TGTGCTAGTGGTTTGGAGGGGGGGTTCCAAGAGACCCAGTACTTC
CDR3 protein: CASGLEGGFQETQYF
V gene: TRBV12-5
clone size: .
D gene: .
J gene: TRBJ2-5

CDR3 DNA: TGTGCCAGCAGCCAGGACAGCTGGAACACTGAAGCTTTCTTT
CDR3 protein: CASSQDSWNTEAFF
V gene: TRBV3-1/TRBV3-2
clone size: .
D gene: .
J gene: TRBJ1-1

CDR3 DNA: TGTGCCTGGAGTCTAACTAACTATGGCTACACCTTC
CDR3 protein: CAWSLTNYGYTF
V gene: TRBV30
clone size: .
D gene: .
J gene: TRBJ1-2

CDR3 DNA: TGTGCCAGCAGGCCTGGGCCTCCCCCCGATCAGCCCCAGCATTTT
CDR3 protein: CASRPGPPPDQPQHF
V gene: TRBV5-5
clone size: .
D gene: .
J gene: TRBJ1-5

CDR3 DNA: TGTGCCAGCGGGACACCTGGAAACACCATATATTTT
CDR3 protein: CASGTPGNTIYF
V gene: TRBV2
clone size: .
D gene: .
J gene: TRBJ1-3

CDR3 DNA: TGTGCCAGCAGTTACGGGACTAGGAGATCCAATGAGCAGTTCTTC
CDR3 protein: CASSYGTRRSNEQFF
V gene: TRBV6-5
clone size: .
D gene: TRBD2
J gene: TRBJ2-1

CDR3 DNA: TGTGCCAGTACATCGGGGGGGAGGACCGGGGAGCTGTTTTTT
CDR3 protein: CASTSGGRTGELFF
V gene: TRBV6-6
clone size: .
D gene: TRBD2
J gene: TRBJ2-2

CDR3 DNA: TGTGCCAGTAACAGTCTTACGTCGAACACCGGGGAGCTGTTTTTT
CDR3 protein: CASNSLTSNTGELFF
V gene: TRBV19
clone size: once
D gene: .
J gene: TRBJ2-2

CDR3 DNA: TGTGCCAGCAGCTTGGGACAGTATTCCGAGCAGTACTTC
CDR3 protein: CASSLGQYSEQYF
V gene: TRBV5-6
clone size: .
D gene: .
J gene: TRBJ2-7

CDR3 DNA: TGTGCCAGCAGCCAACCACCTACCACAGATACGCAGTATTTT
CDR3 protein: CASSQPPTTDTQYF
V gene: TRBV3-1/TRBV3-2
clone size: .
D gene: .
J gene: TRBJ2-3

CDR3 DNA: TGTGCCAGCAGCTTGCCGCGCGGATACGAGCAGTACTTC
CDR3 protein: CASSLPRGYEQYF
V gene: TRBV5-4
clone size: .
D gene: .
J gene: TRBJ2-7

CDR3 DNA: TGCGCCACGTCGGCAGGGATCAGGGCGAATGAGCAGTTCTTC
CDR3 protein: CATSAGIRANEQFF
V gene: TRBV5-1
clone size: .
D gene: .
J gene: TRBJ2-1

CDR3 DNA: TGTGCCAGCAGCGTAGAGGGCGGGGGGGCCGACGAGCAGTACTTC
CDR3 protein: CASSVEGGGADEQYF
V gene: TRBV9
clone size: few
D gene: TRBD2
J gene: TRBJ2-7

CDR3 DNA: TGTGCCAGCAGCCTCGGGACAGTGCATAATTCACCCCTCCACTTT
CDR3 protein: CASSLGTVHNSPLHF
V gene: TRBV7-2
clone size: .
D gene: TRBD1
J gene: TRBJ1-6

CDR3 DNA: TGTGCCAGCAGCCGGCGGGCGGCTAGCACAGATACGCAGTATTTT
CDR3 protein: CASSRRAASTDTQYF
V gene: TRBV7-6
clone size: once
D gene: .
J gene: TRBJ2-3

CDR3 DNA: TGTGCCAGCAGCCCACAGGGGGCTGTGCGCAATCAGCCCCAGCATTTT
CDR3 protein: CASSPQGAVRNQPQHF
V gene: TRBV4-2
clone size: .
D gene: TRBD1
J gene: TRBJ1-5